The clone carrying this T cell receptor (beta chain) was seen only a few times. Original processing notes: By means of reference gene primer amplification, nucleated cell counts were estimated. TCRdb keeps only in-frame clones here, not all; method: immunoSEQ multiplex PCR. D and trimming come from the DNA, and the V and J calls and clone size come from that table. The data contain about 260,000 clones, approximately 90% of them seen just once; the ten biggest clones take up roughly 4%. The data originate from a study of blood T cell repertoires in COVID-19. Study information: Acute and convalescent COVID-19 samples came from the United States, Italy and Spain. T cells, B-cell-depleted T cells, or PBMCs provided the cDNA or gDNA that served as material.

The CDR3 spans 15 residues. Trimming took 5 bases from V and 4 from J; bases not matched to a gene: 10. Germline V CDR1 and CDR2: LGHDT, YNNKEL (reference sequence). Sequencing used peripheral blood. This chain uses TRBV3-1 (or the pseudogene TRBV3-2) with TRBJ2-7; 8 nucleotides line up with TRBD2. This receptor was taken from a man in his 60s who had recovered from COVID-19. The CDR3 protein is CASSYRSGERYEQYF. CDR3 nucleotide sequence: TGTGCCAGCAGCTATCGTAGCGGGGAACGGTACGAGCAGTACTTC.